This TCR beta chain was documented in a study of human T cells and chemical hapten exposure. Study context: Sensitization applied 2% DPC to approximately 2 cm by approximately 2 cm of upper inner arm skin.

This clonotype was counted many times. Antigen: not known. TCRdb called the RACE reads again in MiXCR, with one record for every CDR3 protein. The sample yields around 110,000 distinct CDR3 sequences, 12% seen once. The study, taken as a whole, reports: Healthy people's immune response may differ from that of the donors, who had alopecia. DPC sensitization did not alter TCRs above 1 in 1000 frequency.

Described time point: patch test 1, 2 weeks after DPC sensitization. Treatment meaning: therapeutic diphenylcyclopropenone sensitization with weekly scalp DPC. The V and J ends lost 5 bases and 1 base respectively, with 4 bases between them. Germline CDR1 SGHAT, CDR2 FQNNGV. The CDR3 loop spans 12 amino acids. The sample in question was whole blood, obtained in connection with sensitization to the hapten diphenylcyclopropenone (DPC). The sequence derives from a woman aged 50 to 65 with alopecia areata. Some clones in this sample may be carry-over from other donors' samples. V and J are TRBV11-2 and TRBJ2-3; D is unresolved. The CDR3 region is CASSHGTDTQYF. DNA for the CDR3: TGTGCCAGCAGCCATGGCACAGATACGCAGTATTTT.